The entry below gives a single T cell receptor beta chain sequence along with its context. Its specificity is not known. Sequencing used immunoSEQ multiplex PCR; TCRdb keeps in-frame clones, though not all of them. The data show about 100,000 clones, approximately 89% seen once. Germline lookup yields CDR1 MNHEY and CDR2 SVGAGI. This CDR3 has 15 amino acids. Trimming shortened V by 8 bases and J by 9 bases, and 25 bases separated the two germline ends. The data were taken from a study of T cell responses to AZD1222 COVID-19 vaccine. General study findings and limits: Sampling that yielded the repertoires occurred only after the peak T cell response. The donor group comprised mostly white British people and more females; the analysis possibly underestimated clonal diversity. It was only 6 or 7 AZD1222 recipients who were seropositive at baseline.

The gene calls are TRBV6-5 and TRBJ1-2; possible D gene TRBD1, 6 bases. The sequencing used peripheral blood, collected on day 0 of MenACWY control vaccination. This receptor was identified in an adult in good health. The CDR3 sequence: CASGLSQGLGRSYTF. The CDR3 bases are TGTGCCAGCGGACTATCACAGGGATTGGGTCGAAGCTACACCTTC.